The rows below give T cell receptor beta chains drawn from one sample of a study of blood T cells in healthy people across ages. TCRdb fed the 5' RACE reads into MiXCR, producing one record per CDR3 protein. The sample lists over a million distinct CDR3 sequences; 35% to 55% were seen once. The sequenced sample consisted of blood. Receptors originate from a woman aged 60-75 years in good health. The conserved cysteine and the conserved F or W are not part of the CDR3 here. A D gene is named only where the DNA matches it firmly.

TRBV15	-	TRBJ1-1	ATSKGPASAEAF
TRBV12-3/TRBV12-4	TRBD1	TRBJ2-1	ASSSGTGNNEEF
TRBV6-6	-	TRBJ1-2	ASLPNNDYGYT
TRBV20-1	-	TRBJ1-5	SATPGRTIDQPQH
TRBV20-1	-	TRBJ2-5	SARRGAETQY
TRBV29-1	TRBD1	TRBJ2-7	SVRTGREQY
TRBV10-3	-	TRBJ2-3	AVRPTADTQY
TRBV28	-	TRBJ1-1	ASSFSKLPTEAF
TRBV10-3	TRBD1	TRBJ1-6	AISGTHGTGAASPLH
TRBV20-1	TRBD1	TRBJ2-2	SASKTGAKYTGELF
TRBV11-2	-	TRBJ2-3	ASSLVGAGFTDTQY
TRBV6-6	TRBD1	TRBJ1-2	ASSPTGGRGYT
TRBV6-2/TRBV6-3	-	TRBJ2-5	ASRSTGFQETQY
TRBV12-3/TRBV12-4	-	-	ASSIKGTQY
TRBV27	-	-	ASSFGFNQETQY